The 3 T cell receptor delta chains below come from one sample, sequenced in a study of gamma-delta T cells after stem cell transplantation (dated by TCRdb to 2015 to 2016). Libraries were built with RT-PCR. The instrument was an Illumina MiSeq. Via CATT, TCRdb reprocessed the public reads, and rows with identical DNA were then joined. Here the sample has 3,200 or so delta-chain clones; about 1.7% occur a single time. The leading ten clones occupy 30% to 45% of the sample. Sequenced material: gamma-delta T cells. The receptors come from a human donor. It is not recorded whose cells these are; they may come from a transplant donor.

This clone was observed a few times. This chain uses TRDV2 with TRDJ1; 13 bases are shared with TRDD3. There are 19 residues in the CDR3. Germline assignment: CDR1 GEAIGNYY and CDR2 EKD. The V segment lost 0 bases and the J segment 3 bases; nucleotides outside the gene matches: 12. The CDR3 protein is CACDTVSTGGYARSDKLIF. CDR3 DNA: TGTGCCTGTGACACCGTTTCGACTGGGGGATACGCTCGTTCCGATAAACTCATCTTT.

By its share, this clone is medium-sized. Different DNA sequences within this sample yield the same CDR3. The rearrangement joins TRDV2 to TRDJ1; 12 bases fit TRDD3. The CDR3 is 18 residues long. With V trimmed by 3 bases and J by 0 bases, 10 bases remained unmatched. Germline lookup yields CDR1 GEAIGNYY and CDR2 EKD. The CDR3 protein is CACDLLGDTRLDTDKLIF. The CDR3 DNA sequence: TGTGCCTGTGACTTACTGGGGGATACCCGCTTGGACACCGATAAACTCATCTTT.

Notes on this clone: A much bigger clone sits one base away, suggesting this may be a read error. The chain combines TRDV2 with TRDJ1, with TRDD3 identical over 12 bases. This CDR3 spans 20 amino acids. V was clipped by 3 bases and J by 0 bases; unmatched bases: 16. Germline CDR1 is GEAIGNYY and CDR2 is EKD. The CDR3 protein is CACDAINTGGYHLYTDKLIF. DNA of the CDR3: TGTGCCTGTGACGCGATCAATACTGGGGGATACCACCTGTACACCGATAAACTCATCTTT.